In this sample, the clone carrying this T cell receptor (beta chain) turned up a few times. The germline CDR1 and CDR2 sequences are LGHDT and YNNKEL (reference sequence). V was trimmed by 2 bases and J by 6 bases, leaving 11 bases between them. There are 15 residues in the CDR3. The data are from a study of identical twins. TCRdb passed the 5' RACE reads through MiXCR, listing each CDR3 protein once. The table shows about 280,000 distinct CDR3 sequences, with more than 6.5% occurring only once. These data also formed part of another study, on yellow fever vaccine responses in identical twins.

The V and J genes are TRBV3-1 and TRBJ1-6, with D maybe TRBD1 (5 bases). Sequenced material: memory (CD45RO+) T cells sorted from blood. The source is a woman aged 18-29 years in good health. This CDR3 is CASSQPSGGNSPLHF. The DNA of the CDR3 is TGTGCCAGCAGCCAACCCTCGGGGGGTAATTCACCCCTCCACTTT.